This TCR beta chain is drawn from a study of neurological immune-mediated disorders. Study findings and constraints: Among 34 multiple sclerosis patients, 18 had repertoires that phylogenetic grouping placed in one related-CDR3 cluster, a possible signature.

The germline gives CDR1 DFQATT, CDR2 SNEGSKA (reference sequence). J gave up 6 bases and V 3 bases, and 9 bases lay outside the gene matches. The CDR3 runs to 14 residues. In its sample, this clonotype was seen many times. The antigen is not known. TCRdb re-derived calls from the 5' RACE reads in MiXCR, one entry per CDR3 protein. The table records around 70,000 distinct CDR3 sequences, 5.2% of them present only once. The source material was PBMCs. The chain combines TRBV20-1 with TRBJ1-2, with 8 bases matching TRBD1. This TCR came from a woman younger than 45 with multiple sclerosis. CDR3 sequence (DNA): TGCAGTGCTAGGGGACAGGTAGTCTTAGATGGCTACACCTTC. Translation gives CSARGQVVLDGYTF.